A single sample is the source of the 5 T cell receptor beta chains below, sequenced in a study of OX40 agonist ivuxolimab in advanced cancers. The repertoire was sequenced with immunoSEQ multiplex PCR; TCRdb's copy has only in-frame clones and lacks some. This table has tens of thousands of clones, over 75% appearing once. This sample comprised CD4+ or CD8+ T cells sorted from blood, obtained in a trial of the OX40 agonist ivuxolimab. The receptors originated from an adult with an advanced solid tumor such as melanoma, head and neck, liver or kidney cancer.

The rearrangement uses TRBV5-6 and TRBJ1-2; D is ambiguous. Looked up from germline, CDR1 is SGHDT and CDR2 is YYEEEE. The germline V and J ends were trimmed by 6 bases and 7 bases, with 16 bases remaining between them. The CDR3 extends over 13 amino acids. The CDR3 here is CASTTWPARGYTF. The CDR3 DNA reads TGTGCCAGCACCACCTGGCCGGCGCGTGGCTACACCTTC.

This chain links TRBV10-3 with TRBJ2-3; 10 positions match TRBD2. V was clipped by 10 bases and J by 2 bases; unmatched bases: 6. The V gene's germline CDR1 is ENHRY and CDR2 SYGVKD. CDR3 length equals 14 residues. The CDR3 DNA reads TGTGCCACCGCCGGGACTAGCGCCACAGATACGCAGTATTTT. Translation: CATAGTSATDTQYF.

V is TRBV19 and J is TRBJ1-1; D not resolved. Germline CDR1 LNHDA, CDR2 SQIVND (reference sequence). This CDR3 comprises 15 residues. Trimming shortened V by 3 bases and J by 0 bases, and 11 bases separated the two germline ends. The CDR3 nucleotides are TGTGCCAGTAGTATTAATTCAGCTATGAACACTGAAGCTTTCTTT. Translation gives CASSINSAMNTEAFF.

A word on this clone: This sample also contains other DNA sequences that code for the same CDR3. The chain uses TRBV5-4 and TRBJ1-1, with TRBD1 as a possible D gene (5 bases). The CDR3 has 14 residues. The ends were cut back, 0 bases at V and 3 bases at J, with 9 bases in the middle. From germline, CDR1 is SGHNT and CDR2 YYREEE (reference sequence). The CDR3: CASSLGGEDTEAFF. The CDR3 DNA sequence: TGTGCCAGCAGCTTGGGGGGGGAGGACACTGAAGCTTTCTTT.

The chain is built from TRBV7-9 and TRBJ2-3; D gene ambiguous. The V and J ends lost 4 bases and 6 bases respectively, with 14 bases between them. The CDR3 spans 14 residues. Germline values: CDR1 SEHNR, CDR2 FQNEAQ (reference sequence). The CDR3 reads CASSSQETWDTQYF. For the CDR3, the DNA is TGTGCCAGCAGCTCCCAGGAGACTTGGGATACGCAGTATTTT.